The 10 T cell receptor beta chains below all came from one sample that was sequenced in a study of Graves' ophthalmopathy and Graves' hyperthyroidism. Investigators amplified TCR beta CDR3 regions from RNA transcripts. Amplification began with first-round RT-PCR using HTBI primers, then second-round multiplex PCR was performed. TCRdb passed the multiplex PCR reads through MiXCR, listing each CDR3 protein once. Of over a million distinct CDR3 sequences in the sample, about 38% are singletons; the top ten hold around 10%. The sample consisted of peripheral blood or thyroid tissue (not recorded which). The receptors stem from an adult man with Graves' hyperthyroidism.

This clonotype was recorded a few times. The chain has TRBV11-2 and TRBJ2-3; D is undetermined. The germline V gene has CDR1 SGHAT and CDR2 FQNNGV. The V gene lost 2 bases and the J gene lost 5 bases, with 2 bases spanning the gap. The CDR3 loop spans 11 amino acids. The CDR3 loop is CASSLLDTQYF. DNA for the CDR3: TGTGCCAGCAGCTTACTAGATACGCAGTATTTT. The whole variable domain, remainder taken from reference TRBV11-2 and TRBJ2-3, is EAGVAQSPRYKIIEKRQSVAFWCNPISGHATLYWYQQILGQGPKLLIQFQNNGVVDDSQLPKDRFSAERLKGVDSTLKIQPAKLEDSAVYLCASSLLDTQYFGPGTRLTVL.

The sample holds a few counts of this clonotype. The chain joins TRBV19 to TRBJ2-5; weak D call: TRBD1 (6 bases). Trimming cost V 6 bases and J 5 bases, with 7 bases left between them. CDR3 length: 11 residues. Germline V gene sequence: CDR1 LNHDA, CDR2 SQIVND (reference sequence). In nucleotides, the CDR3 is TGTGCCAGTAGGGACAGCGAGACCCAGTACTTC. This translates into CASRDSETQYF.

This clonotype occurred a few times. This chain connects TRBV2 to TRBJ2-5; D uncertain. The CDR3 is made up of 15 amino acids. Germline lookup yields CDR1 SNHLY and CDR2 FYNNEI. Trimming removed 3 bases from V and 3 bases from J, with 14 bases in between. The CDR3 sequence is CASSDDHGFEETQYF. DNA for the CDR3: TGTGCCAGCAGTGATGACCATGGGTTCGAAGAGACCCAGTACTTC.

This clonotype was detected only a few times. The chain has TRBV30 and TRBJ1-5; D remains ambiguous. The CDR3 spans 13 residues. The germline V gene has CDR1 GTSNPN and CDR2 SVGIG (reference sequence). V was pared by 3 bases and J by 4 bases, with 10 bases between. CDR3 nucleotides: TGTGCCTGGAGCATTGCCCATAATCAGCCCCAGCATTTT. Amino acids: CAWSIAHNQPQHF.

The table lists this clonotype with many counts. This chain uses TRBV5-5 with TRBJ2-2; D is unclear. This CDR3 has 12 residues. Trimming took 1 base from V and 16 from J, leaving 14 bases between them. Germline V gene lookup returns CDR1 SGHKS and CDR2 YYEKEE (reference sequence). The CDR3 sequence is CASSLNSLVPFF. The CDR3 DNA reads as TGTGCCAGCAGCTTGAACAGCCTAGTCCCGTTTTTT.

This clonotype was counted only a few times. This chain links TRBV7-9 with TRBJ2-5; 9 positions agree with TRBD2. Per the germline V gene, CDR1 is SEHNR and CDR2 is FQNEAQ (reference sequence). The CDR3 has 16 amino acids. The V and J ends lost 5 bases and 2 bases, in that order; junction bases with no gene match: 9. The CDR3 nucleotides read TGTGCCAGCAGCCCAAGACTAGCGGATACACAAGAGACCCAGTACTTC. Its translation: CASSPRLADTQETQYF.

This clonotype has ten or more counts. The gene calls are TRBV10-3 and TRBJ2-5, with 7 positions matching TRBD2. Germline CDR1 is ENHRY and CDR2 is SYGVKD. CDR3 length: 14 residues. With V trimmed by 4 bases and J by 4 bases, 6 bases remained unmatched. CDR3 protein: CAISGGGYRETQYF. Written as DNA, the CDR3 is TGTGCCATCAGTGGGGGGGGGTACCGAGAGACCCAGTACTTC.

This clonotype was seen only a few times. The rearrangement links TRBV6-1 to TRBJ1-4; D is unclear. The germline V gene encodes CDR1 MNHNS and CDR2 SASEGT. Trimming stripped 6 bases from V and 3 bases from J, with 11 bases between. The CDR3 totals 14 residues. CDR3 protein: CASSISSANEKLFF. The CDR3 coding sequence is TGTGCCAGCAGCATTAGTTCAGCTAATGAAAAACTGTTTTTT.

This sequence joins TRBV2 and TRBJ2-5; a weak D match, TRBD2 (5 bases). This CDR3 spans 13 amino acids. The germline V gene encodes CDR1 SNHLY and CDR2 FYNNEI. Trimming took off 4 bases at V and 5 bases at J, with 11 bases between the two ends. This chain's CDR3 is CASSVEAVETQYF. The CDR3 nucleotides are TGTGCCAGCAGTGTGGAGGCCGTGGAGACCCAGTACTTC.

On this clonotype itself: A read error may explain this, as a much larger clone is one base away. The rearrangement links TRBV2 to TRBJ2-7, with 9 positions matching TRBD2. J was trimmed by 0 bases and V by 6 bases; bases with no gene match: 3. Per the germline V gene, CDR1 is SNHLY and CDR2 is FYNNEI. CDR3 length equals 14 residues. CDR3 nucleotide sequence: TGTGCCAGCAGAACGACTAGCGGCTCCTACGAGCAGTACTTC. It yields the protein CASRTTSGSYEQYF. Combining the CDR3 with reference TRBV2 and TRBJ2-7 gives the whole variable domain EPEVTQTPSHQVTQMGQEVILRCVPISNHLYFYWYRQILGQKVEFLVSFYNNEISEKSEIFDDQFSVERPDGSNFTLKIRSTKLEDSAMYFCASRTTSGSYEQYFGPGTRLTVT.